This passage covers 21 T cell receptor beta chains from one sample sequenced in a study of CD8+CD57+ T cells in acquired aplastic anemia. All sequencing subjects had displayed CD8+CD57+ cell expansion on flow cytometry. TCR beta VDJ combinations and CDR3 sequences were profiled from genomic DNA. TCRdb re-analysed the reads in MiXCR, keeping a single row per CDR3 protein. The sample holds some 180,000 distinct CDR3 sequences, around 60% seen once. The specimen was sorted CD4+, CD8+, or CD8+CD57+ T cells (not recorded which) from PBMCs. These receptor sequences come from a human donor with aplastic anemia.

The chain carries TRBV9 and TRBJ2-4; D is ambiguous. The CDR3 loop spans 14 amino acids. CDR1 SGDLS and CDR2 YYNGEE come from the germline V gene. Trimming cost V 0 bases and J 1 base, with 5 bases left between them. CDR3 loop: CASSVEGAKNIQYF. CDR3 in DNA: TGTGCCAGCAGCGTAGAAGGGGCCAAAAACATTCAGTACTTC.

In its sample, this clonotype was seen a few times. The chain is built from TRBV20-1 and TRBJ2-7, with 7 bases lining up with TRBD1. The germline V gene has CDR1 DFQATT and CDR2 SNEGSKA (reference sequence). This CDR3 has 14 residues. Trimming took 3 bases from V and 2 from J; bases not matched to a gene: 7. The CDR3 nucleotides are TGCAGTGCTAGCGGGACAGTGCTAACCTACGAGCAGTACTTC. It specifies CSASGTVLTYEQYF.

The V gene is TRBV7-9, the J gene TRBJ1-1; weak D call: TRBD1 (6 bases). Germline assignment: CDR1 SEHNR and CDR2 FQNEAQ (reference sequence). Trimming stripped 5 bases from V and 11 bases from J, with 18 bases between. This CDR3 is built from 13 residues. CDR3 sequence reads: CASSHSTGNIAFF. DNA for the CDR3: TGTGCCAGCAGCCACTCGACAGGTAATATCGCTTTCTTT.

The V call is TRBV7-9, the J call TRBJ1-1, with D perhaps matching TRBD1 (6 bases). Trimming took 3 bases from V and 3 from J, leaving 8 bases between them. The CDR3 covers 13 residues. Germline CDR1 SEHNR, CDR2 FQNEAQ (reference sequence). The CDR3 DNA reads as TGTGCCAGCAGCTTGGGGACATACACTGAAGCTTTCTTT. This sequence encodes CASSLGTYTEAFF.

This chain connects TRBV24-1 to TRBJ2-3; TRBD2 is a possible D gene (6 bases). V dropped 9 bases and J dropped 0 bases, with 12 bases sitting between them. Germline CDR1 is KGHDR and CDR2 is SFDVKD. This CDR3 comprises 14 residues. The CDR3 coding sequence is TGTGCCACCGGGCCGGCGGGAAGCACAGATACGCAGTATTTT. It specifies CATGPAGSTDTQYF.

The rearrangement links TRBV19 to TRBJ2-6; D gene ambiguous. Trimming cost V 2 bases and J 1 base, with 6 bases left between them. Germline loops: CDR1 LNHDA, CDR2 SQIVND (reference sequence). The CDR3 is 15 amino acids. CDR3 sequence reads: CASSISGSGANVLTF. The CDR3 nucleotides read TGTGCCAGTAGTATAAGTGGGTCTGGGGCCAACGTCCTGACTTTC.

This sequence joins TRBV5-1 and TRBJ2-5; 8 positions match TRBD1. With V trimmed by 0 bases and J by 0 bases, 7 bases remained unmatched. This CDR3 spans 17 amino acids. Germline CDR1 and CDR2: SGHRS and YFSETQ. The CDR3 region is CASSLAQGALYQETQYF. The CDR3 DNA sequence: TGCGCCAGCAGCTTGGCGCAGGGGGCCCTGTACCAAGAGACCCAGTACTTC.

In this sample, this clonotype turned up many times. This chain connects TRBV2 to TRBJ1-6, with 9 positions matching TRBD1. The CDR3 extends over 13 amino acids. The ends lost 4 bases at V and 10 bases at J; junction bases unmatched: 2. The germline CDR1 and CDR2 sequences are SNHLY and FYNNEI. CDR3 sequence reads: CASSGTGDSPLHF. For the CDR3, the DNA is TGTGCCAGCAGTGGGACAGGGGACTCACCCCTCCACTTT. The variable domain in full, with the rest retrieved from reference TRBV2 and TRBJ1-6, is EPEVTQTPSHQVTQMGQEVILRCVPISNHLYFYWYRQILGQKVEFLVSFYNNEISEKSEIFDDQFSVERPDGSNFTLKIRSTKLEDSAMYFCASSGTGDSPLHFGNGTRLTVT.

The rearrangement uses TRBV2 and TRBJ2-5; TRBD1 matches at 9 bases. CDR1 is SNHLY and CDR2 is FYNNEI in the germline V gene. Trimming at V came to 3 bases and at J to 9 bases, leaving 11 bases not matched to a gene. The CDR3 has 15 amino acids. DNA of the CDR3: TGTGCCAGCAGTGAGTGGGGACAGGGTAATCAGCCCCAGTACTTC. Translation: CASSEWGQGNQPQYF. Full variable domain (remainder filled in from reference TRBV2 and TRBJ2-5): EPEVTQTPSHQVTQMGQEVILRCVPISNHLYFYWYRQILGQKVEFLVSFYNNEISEKSEIFDDQFSVERPDGSNFTLKIRSTKLEDSAMYFCASSEWGQGNQPQYFGPGTRLLVL.

The chain carries TRBV4-1 and TRBJ1-5; no definite D call. This CDR3 comprises 16 residues. V gave up 5 bases and J gave up 5 bases, with 19 bases separating them. The V gene's germline CDR1 is MGHRA and CDR2 YSYEKL. CDR3: CASSARPAEEYQPQHF. CDR3 DNA sequence: TGCGCCAGCAGCGCTAGGCCGGCCGAGGAGTATCAGCCCCAGCATTTT.

The chain is built from TRBV5-1 and TRBJ2-3; D is possibly TRBD1 or TRBD2 (5 bases each). Germline loops: CDR1 SGHRS, CDR2 YFSETQ. CDR3 length equals 13 residues. Trimming took off 3 bases at V and 6 bases at J, with 11 bases between the two ends. DNA for the CDR3: TGCGCCAGCAGCTCGGGACGGGCCGATACGCAGTATTTT. Encoded protein: CASSSGRADTQYF.

This clonotype was recorded once. The J gene is TRBJ2-7, the V gene TRBV4-1, with 7 bases identical to TRBD1. Germline V gene lookup returns CDR1 MGHRA and CDR2 YSYEKL. The junction had 6 bases not matched to a gene; V was cut back by 1 base and J by 0 bases. The CDR3 extends over 16 amino acids. CDR3 region: CASSQGATGYSYEQYF. As DNA, the CDR3 is TGCGCCAGCAGCCAAGGTGCGACAGGGTACTCCTACGAGCAGTACTTC.

V gene TRBV2 combines with J gene TRBJ1-6; 8 bases agree with TRBD1. The CDR3 loop spans 16 amino acids. With 3 bases clipped from V and 5 bases from J, the junction kept 6 bases outside the gene matches. Germline V gene sequence: CDR1 SNHLY, CDR2 FYNNEI. CDR3 in DNA: TGTGCCAGCAGTGAGTGGACAGGGAGTAATAATTCACCCCTCCACTTT. This sequence encodes CASSEWTGSNNSPLHF.

Remarks on this clonotype: An end of the junction differs from the germline gene, which may be a read error. The CDR3 region is CASSLAGTVNNEQFF. The CDR3, as DNA: TGTGCCAGCAGCCTAGCCGGGACAGTTAACAATGAGCAGTTCTTC. The chain combines TRBV7-9 with TRBJ2-1; 7 nucleotides match TRBD1. Germline values: CDR1 SEHNR, CDR2 FQNEAQ (reference sequence). This CDR3 spans 15 amino acids.

This clonotype appeared a few times. A read error may be the cause here, since a much bigger clone is one base away. The gene calls are TRBV9 and TRBJ2-3; no definite D call. The J call is in doubt because the DNA end fits TRBJ1-5 better. Germline V gene sequence: CDR1 SGDLS, CDR2 YYNGEE. This CDR3 comprises 17 residues. The CDR3 DNA sequence: TGTGCCAGCAGCGTAGTCGGACTAGCGGGAACCACAGATACGCAGCATTTT. Amino acids: CASSVVGLAGTTDTQHF.

The genes are TRBV7-3 and TRBJ1-6; D is unclear. Germline V CDR1 and CDR2: SGHTA, FQGTGA. The CDR3 has 13 amino acids. Trimming removed 2 bases from V and 7 bases from J, with 6 bases in between. CDR3 amino acids: CASSLQINSPLHF. The CDR3 DNA sequence: TGTGCCAGCAGCTTACAGATAAATTCACCCCTCCACTTT.

This clonotype was seen a few times. The chain has TRBV29-1 and TRBJ2-5; D remains ambiguous. In germline, CDR1 is SQVTM, CDR2 ANQGSEA. V lost 3 bases to trimming and J lost 0 bases, with 5 bases between them. The CDR3 runs 12 residues. The DNA for the CDR3 is TGCAGCGTTGACAGGTACCAAGAGACCCAGTACTTC. This translates into CSVDRYQETQYF.

This clonotype was observed a few times. One end of the junction is discordant with germline, which a read error may explain. The chain links TRBV7-9 to TRBJ1-2, with D hard to call. From germline, CDR1 is SEHNR and CDR2 FQNEAQ (reference sequence). The CDR3 contains 13 residues. The CDR3 spells CASSLAGSYGYTF. In DNA form, the CDR3 reads TGTGCCAGCAGTTTAGCCGGCTCCTATGGCTACACCTTC.

This clonotype was seen at least ten times. V is TRBV6-5 and J is TRBJ1-1, with TRBD1 identical over 8 bases. J lost 7 bases, V lost 5 bases, and 9 bases had no gene match. This CDR3 is built from 14 residues. Germline values: CDR1 MNHEY, CDR2 SVGAGI. The chain's CDR3 is CASSGSGGGHEAFF. In DNA, the CDR3 is TGTGCCAGCAGTGGATCAGGGGGCGGTCATGAAGCTTTCTTT.

Comments on this clonotype: At one boundary the junction diverges from the germline segment, which might be a read error. The V and J genes are TRBV15 and TRBJ1-5; D is unclear. The germline V gene has CDR1 LNHNV and CDR2 YYDKDF (reference sequence). The CDR3 sequence is 14 residues long. CDR3 nucleotide sequence: TGTGCCACAAGCAGAAAGAATAGCAATCAGCCCCAGCATTTT. As protein: CATSRKNSNQPQHF.

The V and J genes are TRBV19 and TRBJ1-1, with D tentatively TRBD1 (5 bases). CDR3 size: 15 residues. CDR1 is LNHDA and CDR2 is SQIVND in the germline V gene (reference sequence). Trimming removed 4 bases at V and 4 bases at J, with 16 bases between. This CDR3 reads CASSRTGGSSTEAFF. In DNA, the CDR3 is TGTGCCAGTAGTAGAACGGGGGGGAGTAGCACTGAAGCTTTCTTT.